This passage covers 14 T cell receptor beta chains from one sample sequenced in a study of shared clonotypes between healthy human individuals (dated by TCRdb to 2019 to 2021). Library prep was done by the immunoSEQ multiplex PCR assay. TCRdb retrieved this table from immuneACCESS and kept in-frame rearrangements only. Not all clones are present; in checked studies, unresolved V genes account for under half, and no reason is known for the remainder. The sample contains about a million clones, roughly 77% of them found a single time. Approximately 0.9% of the sample belongs to the ten largest clones. Specimen: memory CD4+ T cells from PBMCs. The cell subset or site label on this specimen signifies: CD45RA-negative fraction. These receptors were collected from a man between 18 and 35 years old in good health. Some clones in this sample may be carry-over from other donors' samples.

The chain couples TRBV28 to TRBJ2-5; TRBD2 might be the D (6 bases). Germline-derived CDR1 and CDR2 are MDHEN and SYDVKM. Trimming took off 4 bases at V and 7 bases at J, with 22 bases between the two ends. The CDR3 has 16 amino acids. This chain's CDR3 is CASSSSGTAEGWTQYF. For the CDR3, the DNA is TGTGCCAGCAGTTCTTCCGGGACCGCGGAGGGGTGGACCCAGTACTTC.

The chain employs TRBV5-1 and TRBJ1-1; D is undetermined. Germline-derived CDR1 and CDR2 are SGHRS and YFSETQ. Trimming cost V 1 base and J 2 bases, with 12 bases left between them. The CDR3 has 15 amino acids. The CDR3: CASSLKGEPNTEAFF. CDR3 nucleotides: TGCGCCAGCAGCTTGAAGGGTGAGCCTAACACTGAAGCTTTCTTT.

The chain is built from TRBV6-5 and TRBJ2-3, with D perhaps matching TRBD2 (5 bases). CDR3 size: 15 residues. Trimming took off 0 bases at V and 4 bases at J, with 11 bases between the two ends. Germline V gene data show CDR1 as MNHEY and CDR2 as SVGAGI. CDR3 region: CASSYSYARADTQYF. CDR3 in DNA: TGTGCCAGCAGTTACTCGTACGCGAGGGCAGATACGCAGTATTTT.

The rearrangement uses TRBV19 and TRBJ2-7, with D possibly being TRBD2 (6 bases). Trimming cost V 3 bases and J 0 bases, with 12 bases left between them. Per the germline V gene, CDR1 is LNHDA and CDR2 is SQIVND (reference sequence). The CDR3 spans 15 residues. The CDR3 coding sequence is TGTGCCAGTAGTATTACCGGGACTTACTCCTACGAGCAGTACTTC. Its protein product is CASSITGTYSYEQYF.

The gene calls are TRBV7-8 and TRBJ1-5, with unresolved D. The CDR3 extends over 13 amino acids. Germline values: CDR1 SGHVS, CDR2 FQNEAQ. V dropped 3 bases and J dropped 0 bases, with 3 bases sitting between them. The CDR3 region is CASSLFSNQPQHF. CDR3 DNA sequence: TGTGCCAGCAGCTTGTTTAGCAATCAGCCCCAGCATTTT.

The CDR3 DNA follows: TGTGCCAGCAATTTCCAGGGGGCTTACGAGCAGTACTTC. It encodes CASNFQGAYEQYF. This chain uses TRBV2 with TRBJ2-7; 8 bases match TRBD1. The germline V gene has CDR1 SNHLY and CDR2 FYNNEI. V dropped 7 bases and J dropped 4; count of bases not matched to a gene: 6. The CDR3 runs to 13 residues.

This clone was seen only a few times. This sample includes further DNA sequences coding for the same CDR3. The chain joins TRBV29-1 to TRBJ1-2, with no clear D. Germline CDR1 is SQVTM and CDR2 is ANQGSEA. CDR3 length equals 9 residues. V lost 7 bases to trimming and J lost 6 bases, with 6 bases between them. For the CDR3, the DNA is TGCAGCGCCACAGATGGCTACACCTTC. This sequence encodes CSATDGYTF. The whole variable domain, filled in from reference TRBV29-1 and TRBJ1-2, reads SAVISQKPSRDICQRGTSLTIQCQVDSQVTMMFWYRQQPGQSLTLIATANQGSEATYESGFVIDKFPISRPNLTFSTLTVSNMSPEDSSIYLCSATDGYTFGSGTRLTVV.

The chain employs TRBV4-2 and TRBJ2-7, with 10 positions matching TRBD2. The CDR3 spans 16 residues. CDR1 LGHNA and CDR2 YNFKEQ come from the germline V gene. The J segment lost 0 bases and the V segment lost 4 bases, leaving 6 bases of the junction unmatched. The CDR3 is CASSRNLAGDSYEQYF. In DNA, the CDR3 is TGTGCCAGCAGCCGAAATCTAGCGGGAGACTCCTACGAGCAGTACTTC.

The chain couples TRBV5-1 to TRBJ1-1, with 10 bases matching TRBD1. CDR1 is SGHRS and CDR2 is YFSETQ in the germline V gene. With V trimmed by 0 bases and J by 4 bases, 3 bases remained unmatched. The CDR3 has 15 amino acids. The CDR3 reads CASSLGTGGSTEAFF. The CDR3 bases are TGCGCCAGCAGCTTGGGGACAGGGGGGAGCACTGAAGCTTTCTTT.

This clone has only one observation. The V gene is TRBV28, the J gene TRBJ2-1; 11 bases agree with TRBD2. The V segment lost 4 bases and the J segment 0 bases; nucleotides outside the gene matches: 11. The CDR3 contains 19 residues. Looked up from germline, CDR1 is MDHEN and CDR2 is SYDVKM. DNA for the CDR3: TGTGCCAGCAGTTCCCCGGGACTAGCGGTTAGAGGCTCCTACAATGAGCAGTTCTTC. Translation gives CASSSPGLAVRGSYNEQFF.

This clone has at least ten counts. V and J are TRBV12-5 and TRBJ2-2; TRBD1 is a possible D gene (6 bases). Germline V lookup: CDR1 LGHNT, CDR2 FRNRAP. This CDR3 spans 16 amino acids. With 0 bases removed from V and 3 bases from J, the gap between germline ends came to 11 bases. The CDR3, as DNA: TGTGCTAGTGGTTTGGTACAGGGAGTACACACCGGGGAGCTGTTTTTT. It specifies CASGLVQGVHTGELFF.

The CDR3: CASVFLAGGYNEQFF. For the CDR3, the DNA is TGCGCCAGCGTATTTCTAGCGGGAGGTTACAATGAGCAGTTCTTC. The rearrangement uses TRBV5-1 and TRBJ2-1; TRBD2 agrees at 11 bases. The J segment lost 4 bases and the V segment lost 7 bases, leaving 7 bases of the junction unmatched. The CDR3 has 15 residues. Germline V lookup: CDR1 SGHRS, CDR2 YFSETQ.

Comments on this clone: Other DNA sequences in this sample translate to the same CDR3. The chain has TRBV7-2 and TRBJ2-5; D not certain. CDR1 and CDR2 (germline): SGHTA, FQGNSA. CDR3 length: 12 amino acids. V dropped 1 base and J dropped 5 bases, with 5 bases sitting between them. The CDR3 sequence is CASSLVRETQYF. CDR3 sequence (DNA): TGTGCCAGCAGCTTAGTTCGGGAGACCCAGTACTTC. Drawing the rest from reference TRBV7-2 and TRBJ2-5, the complete variable domain is GAGVSQSPSNKVTEKGKDVELRCDPISGHTALYWYRQSLGQGLEFLIYFQGNSAPDKSGLPSDRFSAERTGGSVSTLTIQRTQQEDSAVYLCASSLVRETQYFGPGTRLLVL.

The chain has TRBV18 and TRBJ1-2; TRBD1 aligns across 8 bases. There are 13 residues in the CDR3. V lost 3 bases to trimming and J lost 8 bases; unmatched junction nucleotides: 5. The germline V gene has CDR1 KGHSH and CDR2 LQKENI. The CDR3 DNA is TGTGCCAGCTCACCGGGACAGGAGGAGGGCTACACCTTC. Its translation is CASSPGQEEGYTF.